Listed here are 26 T cell receptor beta chains from one sample, sequenced in a study of cytomegalovirus exposure and HLA in healthy donors. Both 60 Vbeta primers and 13 Jbeta primers went into the PCR. The assay was immunoSEQ multiplex PCR, and TCRdb's table has in-frame clones only and misses some. Among about 120,000 clones listed, roughly three quarters were seen once. Sequencing was performed on PBMCs. The receptors were sampled from a man aged 25 to 40 in good health and CMV-seropositive.

V is TRBV4-2 and J is TRBJ2-1, with 10 positions matching TRBD2. The V gene end was trimmed by 3 bases and the J gene end by 8 bases; junction bases not matched to a gene: 7. Germline CDR1 reads LGHNA; CDR2 reads YNFKEQ. This CDR3 comprises 15 residues. CDR3 DNA: TGTGCCAGCAGCCACAGGGGGACTAGCGCCTATGAGCAGTTCTTC. Protein: CASSHRGTSAYEQFF.

Concerning this clone itself: The same CDR3 also results from other DNA sequences found in this sample. The CDR3 is CASSIDSTKNIQYF. As DNA, the CDR3 is TGCGCCAGCAGCATCGACAGCACCAAAAACATTCAGTACTTC. The rearrangement joins TRBV5-1 to TRBJ2-4, with D maybe TRBD1 (5 bases). The CDR3 has 14 residues. Germline CDR1 SGHRS, CDR2 YFSETQ. V lost 4 bases and J lost 2, with 10 bases in between.

The chain joins TRBV11-2 to TRBJ2-1, with TRBD2 identical over 8 bases. With 5 bases clipped from V and 7 bases from J, the junction kept 10 bases outside the gene matches. The CDR3 length is 15 residues. The germline V gene encodes CDR1 SGHAT and CDR2 FQNNGV. This chain's CDR3 is CASSGPAGVRNEQFF. In nucleotides, the CDR3 is TGTGCCAGCAGCGGTCCAGCGGGAGTGCGGAATGAGCAGTTCTTC.

This clone has a handful of counts. This chain links TRBV6-1 with TRBJ2-7; a possible D gene is TRBD2 (5 bases). From germline, CDR1 is MNHNS and CDR2 SASEGT. This CDR3 has 14 amino acids. V was pared by 5 bases and J by 3 bases, with 14 bases between. The CDR3 here is CASSRLPGGYEQYF. The CDR3 DNA is TGTGCCAGCAGTCGATTGCCCGGAGGCTACGAGCAGTACTTC.

This clone was counted a single time. The V gene is TRBV29-1, the J gene TRBJ2-2; 10 bases align to TRBD2. The CDR3 is made up of 15 amino acids. Germline V gives CDR1 SQVTM, CDR2 ANQGSEA. Unmatched junction bases numbered 3, after V lost 5 bases and J lost 0 bases. CDR3 nucleotides: TGCAGCGTTAGGCTAGCGGGAGCGAACACCGGGGAGCTGTTTTTT. Translated: CSVRLAGANTGELFF.

The chain is built from TRBV6-5 and TRBJ1-1; D uncertain. CDR3 length: 15 amino acids. Trimming stripped 5 bases from V and 0 bases from J, with 13 bases between. Germline V gives CDR1 MNHEY, CDR2 SVGAGI. CDR3 DNA: TGTGCCAGCAGTGGACCAGGAGGGTTGAACACTGAAGCTTTCTTT. Its translation: CASSGPGGLNTEAFF.

The rearrangement uses TRBV7-2 and TRBJ2-7; 7 bases agree with TRBD2. Per germline, CDR1 SGHTA and CDR2 FQGNSA. The CDR3 is 13 amino acids. J lost 7 bases, V lost 4 bases, and 7 bases had no gene match. The CDR3 sequence: CASSYDPGGEQYF. In DNA, the CDR3 is TGTGCCAGCAGCTACGATCCCGGGGGGGAGCAGTACTTC.

This chain links TRBV9 with TRBJ2-3, with 8 nucleotides matching TRBD2. Per germline, CDR1 SGDLS and CDR2 YYNGEE. The length of the CDR3 is 15 residues. Germline trimming cut 10 bases from V and 2 bases from J; bases unmatched to any gene: 12. The CDR3 loop is CASTPGGSPTDTQYF. The CDR3 DNA reads as TGTGCCTCCACCCCGGGAGGGAGTCCCACAGATACGCAGTATTTT. The full variable domain, in which reference TRBV9 and TRBJ2-3 provide the parts outside the CDR3, is DSGVTQTPKHLITATGQRVTLRCSPRSGDLSVYWYQQSLDQGLQFLIQYYNGEERAKGNILERFSAQQFPDLHSELNLSSLELGDSALYFCASTPGGSPTDTQYFGPGTRLTVL.

V gene TRBV5-5 combines with J gene TRBJ2-2; weak D call: TRBD2 (6 bases). V was shortened by 4 bases and J by 6 bases, with 13 bases between the two germline ends. Germline assignment: CDR1 SGHKS and CDR2 YYEKEE (reference sequence). The CDR3 length is 14 residues. CDR3 protein: CASSLPRRAGELFF. The DNA of the CDR3 is TGTGCCAGCAGCCTTCCACGGAGGGCCGGGGAGCTGTTTTTT.

The V gene is TRBV2, the J gene TRBJ2-2; 9 nucleotides align to TRBD2. Germline V gives CDR1 SNHLY, CDR2 FYNNEI. Trimming took 2 bases from V and 4 from J; bases not matched to a gene: 5. The CDR3 has 16 residues. As DNA, the CDR3 is TGTGCCAGCAGTGAAACCGCGGGAGGGCCCACCGGGGAGCTGTTTTTT. Its translation is CASSETAGGPTGELFF.

This chain uses TRBV5-6 with TRBJ2-7, with a possible D match to TRBD1 (6 bases). Trimming stripped 3 bases from V and 5 bases from J, with 12 bases between. Per germline, CDR1 SGHDT and CDR2 YYEEEE. This CDR3 has 13 residues. In DNA form, the CDR3 reads TGTGCCAGCAGCTCCGCAGGGGCGGACGAGCAGTACTTC. The encoded protein is CASSSAGADEQYF.

This chain joins TRBV4-3 and TRBJ2-7; unclear D gene. The CDR3 consists of 14 residues. Germline V gives CDR1 LGHNA, CDR2 YSLEER. Trimming took off 1 base at V and 6 bases at J, with 13 bases between the two ends. CDR3 sequence reads: CASSQVIMMSEQYF. The CDR3 DNA reads TGCGCCAGCAGCCAAGTTATCATGATGAGCGAGCAGTACTTC.

The V gene is TRBV5-1, the J gene TRBJ2-1; 7 nucleotides align to TRBD2. This CDR3 is built from 16 residues. CDR1 SGHRS and CDR2 YFSETQ come from the germline V gene. The V gene end was trimmed by 4 bases and the J gene end by 10 bases; junction bases not matched to a gene: 17. The CDR3 protein is CASSRGTTRYYTEQFF. In DNA, the CDR3 is TGCGCCAGCAGCCGAGGGACTACCCGTTACTACACAGAGCAGTTCTTC.

This clone was detected a few times. This chain links TRBV25-1 with TRBJ2-2; TRBD1 is a possible D gene (6 bases). V lost 4 bases to trimming and J lost 6 bases, with 9 bases between them. From germline, CDR1 is MGHDK and CDR2 SYGVNS. The CDR3 contains 13 residues. Here the CDR3 reads CASSAHRAGELFF. The CDR3 DNA is TGTGCCAGCAGTGCCCACAGGGCCGGGGAGCTGTTTTTT.

This chain uses TRBV7-2 with TRBJ2-3, with D tentatively TRBD1 (6 bases). The CDR3 length is 14 residues. Trimming took 5 bases from V and 6 from J, leaving 15 bases between them. Germline lookup yields CDR1 SGHTA and CDR2 FQGNSA. The CDR3 protein is CASSPGTNTDTQYF. CDR3 in DNA: TGTGCCAGCAGCCCCGGGACAAACACGGATACGCAGTATTTT.

CDR3 DNA: TGCGCCAGCAGTGGGAGGACAGGCGGGACTAGCCTCGACGAGCAGTACTTC. This translates into CASSGRTGGTSLDEQYF. V gene TRBV10-1 combines with J gene TRBJ2-7; TRBD2 matches 9 bases. V was clipped by 4 bases and J by 5 bases; unmatched bases: 15. Germline V lookup: CDR1 WNHNN, CDR2 SYGVQD (reference sequence). The CDR3 contains 17 residues.

The CDR3 DNA reads as TGTGCCAGCAGGGAGGACGGATACTCTGGAAACACCATATATTTT. Translated: CASREDGYSGNTIYF. The rearrangement links TRBV2 to TRBJ1-3; D remains unclear. From germline, CDR1 is SNHLY and CDR2 FYNNEI. V was shortened by 6 bases and J by 0 bases, with 12 bases between the two germline ends. The CDR3 totals 15 residues. Using reference TRBV2 and TRBJ1-3 for the parts outside the CDR3, the full variable domain is EPEVTQTPSHQVTQMGQEVILRCVPISNHLYFYWYRQILGQKVEFLVSFYNNEISEKSEIFDDQFSVERPDGSNFTLKIRSTKLEDSAMYFCASREDGYSGNTIYFGEGSWLTVV.

This chain links TRBV30 with TRBJ2-5; D is ambiguous. CDR3 length: 13 residues. CDR1 GTSNPN and CDR2 SVGIG come from the germline V gene (reference sequence). V was clipped by 5 bases and J by 2 bases, with 12 bases between them. CDR3 protein: CAWGRWQQETQYF. CDR3 in DNA: TGTGCCTGGGGTCGATGGCAACAAGAGACCCAGTACTTC.

This clone occurred once. V gene TRBV18 combines with J gene TRBJ2-5; possibly TRBD1 for D (5 bases). V was clipped by 3 bases and J by 7 bases, with 18 bases between them. The germline gives CDR1 KGHSH, CDR2 LQKENI. The CDR3 is 15 residues long. This chain's CDR3 is CASSPYTWTPGTQYF. DNA of the CDR3: TGTGCCAGCTCACCGTACACATGGACACCCGGGACCCAGTACTTC.

The chain has TRBV7-8 and TRBJ2-2; 10 nucleotides align to TRBD2. Germline V lookup: CDR1 SGHVS, CDR2 FQNEAQ. The V segment lost 0 bases and the J segment 2 bases; nucleotides outside the gene matches: 3. The length of the CDR3 is 17 residues. The CDR3 spells CASSLASGRANTGELFF. The CDR3 nucleotides read TGTGCCAGCAGCTTAGCAAGCGGGAGGGCCAACACCGGGGAGCTGTTTTTT.

The J gene is TRBJ2-6, the V gene TRBV11-3; a weak D match, TRBD1 (6 bases). Germline V CDR1 and CDR2: SGHNT, YENEEA. V lost 4 bases and J lost 0, with 10 bases in between. The CDR3 totals 16 residues. The CDR3 DNA reads as TGTGCCAGCAGCTCCAACAGGGTCTCTGGGGCCAACGTCCTGACTTTC. Residues: CASSSNRVSGANVLTF.

The J gene is TRBJ2-7, the V gene TRBV4-3, with TRBD1 matching over 11 bases. Germline CDR1 LGHNA, CDR2 YSLEER. The V and J ends lost 1 base and 2 bases, in that order; junction bases with no gene match: 1. CDR3 length: 15 amino acids. The CDR3 region is CASSQGDRGAYEQYF. DNA of the CDR3: TGCGCCAGCAGCCAAGGGGACAGGGGGGCCTACGAGCAGTACTTC.

The count of this clone is one. The chain recombines TRBV5-6 with TRBJ2-7, with D possibly TRBD1 on 6 matching bases. In germline, CDR1 is SGHDT, CDR2 YYEEEE. V dropped 3 bases and J dropped 3 bases, with 22 bases sitting between them. CDR3 length: 17 residues. CDR3 DNA sequence: TGTGCCAGCAGCTCCGACAGGCGCCGTGTCCATTACTACGAGCAGTACTTC. Translation gives CASSSDRRRVHYYEQYF.

The J gene is TRBJ1-2, the V gene TRBV19, with D hard to call. The V gene's germline CDR1 is LNHDA and CDR2 SQIVND (reference sequence). Trimming stripped 0 bases from V and 2 bases from J, with 7 bases between. The CDR3 spans 14 residues. CDR3 region: CASSIERGNYGYTF. The CDR3 DNA is TGTGCCAGTAGTATAGAGCGCGGGAACTATGGCTACACCTTC. The complete variable domain, with remaining parts taken from reference TRBV19 and TRBJ1-2, reads DGGITQSPKYLFRKEGQNVTLSCEQNLNHDAMYWYRQDPGQGLRLIYYSQIVNDFQKGDIAEGYSVSREKKESFPLTVTSAQKNPTAFYLCASSIERGNYGYTFGSGTRLTVV.

The V gene is TRBV18, the J gene TRBJ1-1; possibly TRBD1 for D (5 bases). The CDR3 runs 14 residues. CDR1 and CDR2 (germline): KGHSH, LQKENI. The V gene lost 3 bases and the J gene lost 8 bases, with 16 bases spanning the gap. Here the CDR3 DNA reads TGTGCCAGCTCACCTGACAGCCCCCCCTCGGAAGCTTTCTTT. This sequence encodes CASSPDSPPSEAFF.

CDR3 DNA sequence: TGTGCCAGCAGCTTAGCCAGGGGGAGTAGCAATCAGCCCCAGCATTTT. This gives the protein CASSLARGSSNQPQHF. The chain uses TRBV7-2 and TRBJ1-5; 7 bases line up with TRBD1. The CDR3 is made up of 16 amino acids. Trimming removed 0 bases from V and 0 bases from J; junction bases left unmatched: 2. Germline V gene lookup returns CDR1 SGHTA and CDR2 FQGNSA.